The T cell receptor beta chain under discussion was sequenced for a study of beta chain features in type 1 diabetes. Regarding the study as a whole: Patients with Type 1 diabetes showed moderately but significantly shorter TCRB CDR3s in all four CD4+ subsets. Type 1 diabetes patients showed fewer insertions and more deletions at VDJ junctions.

Comment on this clone: Its antigen is not identified.

Every bit of the isolated RNA underwent reverse transcription, so sequencing read expressed TCRB transcripts. The repertoire was sequenced with immunoSEQ multiplex PCR; TCRdb's copy has only in-frame clones and lacks some. Among 200,000 to 300,000 clones listed, approximately 10% were seen once. Stem cell-like memory, regulatory, central memory and naive CD4+ cells were sorted via CD45RO/CCR7/CD25/CD127/CD95/CD27. V was cut by 4 bases and J by 5 bases, with 15 bases left in between. The CDR3 is made up of 15 amino acids. CDR1 is SGHRS, CDR2 YFSETQ, per germline. Sequencing used naive CD4+ T cells from blood. V and J are TRBV5-1 and TRBJ2-2; D might be TRBD2 (6 bases). The source of this sequence is a man between 25 and 39 years old with type 1 diabetes. The DNA for the CDR3 is TGCGCCAGCAGCACCCGAGGAGGAGGGACCGGGGAGCTGTTTTTT. Amino acid sequence: CASSTRGGGTGELFF.